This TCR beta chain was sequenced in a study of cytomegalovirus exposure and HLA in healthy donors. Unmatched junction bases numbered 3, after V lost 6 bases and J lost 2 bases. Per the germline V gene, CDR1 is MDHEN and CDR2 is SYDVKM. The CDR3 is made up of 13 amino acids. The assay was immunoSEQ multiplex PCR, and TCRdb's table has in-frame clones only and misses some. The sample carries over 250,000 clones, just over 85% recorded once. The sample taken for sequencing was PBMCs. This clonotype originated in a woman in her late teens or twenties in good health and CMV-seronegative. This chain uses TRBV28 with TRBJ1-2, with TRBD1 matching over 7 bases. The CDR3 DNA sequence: TGTGCCAGCAGGGGACAGATCAACTATGGCTACACCTTC. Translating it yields CASRGQINYGYTF.